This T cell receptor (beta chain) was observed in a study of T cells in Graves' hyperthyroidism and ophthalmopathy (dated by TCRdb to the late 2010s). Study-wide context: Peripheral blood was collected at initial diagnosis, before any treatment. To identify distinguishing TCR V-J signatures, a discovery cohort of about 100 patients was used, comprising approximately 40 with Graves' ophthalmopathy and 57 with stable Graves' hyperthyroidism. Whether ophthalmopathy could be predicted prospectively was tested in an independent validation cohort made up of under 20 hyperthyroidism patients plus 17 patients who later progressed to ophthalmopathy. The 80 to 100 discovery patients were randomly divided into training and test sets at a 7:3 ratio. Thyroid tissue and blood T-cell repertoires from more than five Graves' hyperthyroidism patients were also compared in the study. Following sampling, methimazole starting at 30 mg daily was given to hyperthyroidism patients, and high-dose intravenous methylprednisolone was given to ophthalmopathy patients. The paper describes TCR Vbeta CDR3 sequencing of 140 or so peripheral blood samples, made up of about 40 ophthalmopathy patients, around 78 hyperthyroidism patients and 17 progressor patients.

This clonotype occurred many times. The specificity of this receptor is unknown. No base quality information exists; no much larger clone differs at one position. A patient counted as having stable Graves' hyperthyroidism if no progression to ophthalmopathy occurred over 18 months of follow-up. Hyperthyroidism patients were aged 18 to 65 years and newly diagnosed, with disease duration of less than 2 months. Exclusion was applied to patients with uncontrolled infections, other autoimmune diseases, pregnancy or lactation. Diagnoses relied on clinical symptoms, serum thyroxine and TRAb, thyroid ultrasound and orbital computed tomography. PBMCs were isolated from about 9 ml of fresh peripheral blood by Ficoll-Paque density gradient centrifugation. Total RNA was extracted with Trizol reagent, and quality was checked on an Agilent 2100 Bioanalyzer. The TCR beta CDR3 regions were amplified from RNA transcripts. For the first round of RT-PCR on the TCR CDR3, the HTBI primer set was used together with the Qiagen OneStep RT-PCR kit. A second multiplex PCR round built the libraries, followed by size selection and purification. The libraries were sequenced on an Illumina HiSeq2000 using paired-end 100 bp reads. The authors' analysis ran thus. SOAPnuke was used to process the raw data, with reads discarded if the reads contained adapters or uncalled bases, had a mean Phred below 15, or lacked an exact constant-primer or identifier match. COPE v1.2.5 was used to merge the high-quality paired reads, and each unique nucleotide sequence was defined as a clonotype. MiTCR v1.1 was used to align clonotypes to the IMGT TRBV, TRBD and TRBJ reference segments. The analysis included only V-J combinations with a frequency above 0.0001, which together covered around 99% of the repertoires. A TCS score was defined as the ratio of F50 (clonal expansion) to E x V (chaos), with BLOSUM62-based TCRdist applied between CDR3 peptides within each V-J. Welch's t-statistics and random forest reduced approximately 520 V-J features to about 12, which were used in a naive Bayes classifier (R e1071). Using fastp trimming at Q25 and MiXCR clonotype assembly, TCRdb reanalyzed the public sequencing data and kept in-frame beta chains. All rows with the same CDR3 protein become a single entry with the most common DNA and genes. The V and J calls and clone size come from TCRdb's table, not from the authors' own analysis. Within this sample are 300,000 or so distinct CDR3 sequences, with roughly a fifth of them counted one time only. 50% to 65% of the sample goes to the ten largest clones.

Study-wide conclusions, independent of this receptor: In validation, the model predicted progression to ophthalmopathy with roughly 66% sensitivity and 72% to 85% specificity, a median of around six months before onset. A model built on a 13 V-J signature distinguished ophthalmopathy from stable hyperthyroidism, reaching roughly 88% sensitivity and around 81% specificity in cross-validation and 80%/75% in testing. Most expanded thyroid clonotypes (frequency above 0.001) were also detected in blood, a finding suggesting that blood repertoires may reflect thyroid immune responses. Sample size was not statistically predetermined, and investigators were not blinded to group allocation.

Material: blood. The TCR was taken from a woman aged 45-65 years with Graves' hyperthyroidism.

In nucleotide form, the sequence is TGTGCCAGCAGCTCGGAGAGAGGGGTTCATGAGCAGTTCTTC. The encoded protein is CASSSERGVHEQFF. Rearrangement joined TRBV7-2 to TRBJ2-1; the D gene is perhaps TRBD1 or TRBD2, each of them matching over 5 bases. The CDR3 measures 14 amino acids from cysteine to phenylalanine. Only the CDR3 DNA is retained, 42 bases long and in frame from the first base. CDR1 and CDR2 are drawn from the germline V gene: SGHTA, FQGNSA. The V and J ends are trimmed by 4 bases and 8 bases, leaving 15 bases between them. With all but the CDR3 taken from the reference TRBV7-2 and TRBJ2-1 genes, the full variable domain is: GAGVSQSPSNKVTEKGKDVELRCDPISGHTALYWYRQSLGQGLEFLIYFQGNSAPDKSGLPSDRFSAERTGGSVSTLTIQRTQQEDSAVYLCASSSERGVHEQFFGPGTRLTVL.